Listed here are 5 T cell receptor beta chains from one sample, sequenced in a study of cytomegalovirus exposure and HLA in healthy donors. PCR was performed using 60 Vbeta and 13 Jbeta primers. The data were produced by immunoSEQ multiplex PCR, yet TCRdb's version contains in-frame clones alone and is incomplete. The data show 120,000 to 150,000 clones, with roughly two thirds seen just once and 1% to 1.5% held by the top ten. The sample taken for sequencing was PBMCs. Every receptor here comes from a woman between 40 and 55 years old in good health and CMV-seronegative.

The chain recombines TRBV5-5 with TRBJ1-5, with TRBD1 matching 7 bases. CDR1 is SGHKS, CDR2 YYEKEE, per germline (reference sequence). The V and J ends lost 4 bases and 7 bases, in that order; junction bases with no gene match: 2. This CDR3 is 12 amino acids long. Here the CDR3 reads CASSRTGQPQHF. CDR3 nucleotide sequence: TGTGCCAGCAGCCGGACAGGACAGCCCCAGCATTTT.

The chain joins TRBV10-2 to TRBJ2-7, with 8 bases aligning to TRBD1. V was pared by 11 bases and J by 0 bases, with 6 bases of the junction left unmatched. Germline CDR1 reads WSHSY; CDR2 reads SAAADI. CDR3 length equals 13 residues. CDR3 nucleotide sequence: TGCGCCGCGAGGGGACAGGACTCCTACGAGCAGTACTTC. Its translation: CAARGQDSYEQYF.

This clone was observed once. The J gene is TRBJ2-3, the V gene TRBV5-1; a possible D gene is TRBD2 (7 bases). This CDR3 has 17 residues. The ends were cut back, 2 bases at V and 0 bases at J, with 16 bases in the middle. Germline V gene sequence: CDR1 SGHRS, CDR2 YFSETQ. This CDR3 is CASSFFGGGKSTDTQYF. DNA of the CDR3: TGCGCCAGCAGCTTTTTTGGGGGGGGCAAAAGCACAGATACGCAGTATTTT.

This clone showed up just once. V usage is TRBV7-2 and J usage is TRBJ2-3; 11 bases agree with TRBD2. The CDR3 has 19 residues. In germline, CDR1 is SGHTA, CDR2 FQGNSA. V was pared by 3 bases and J by 2 bases, with 13 bases of the junction left unmatched. CDR3 loop: CASSFYNILAGAHTDTQYF. CDR3 nucleotides: TGTGCCAGCAGCTTCTACAATATACTAGCGGGGGCCCACACAGATACGCAGTATTTT.

This rearrangement joins TRBV4-2 to TRBJ2-5; perhaps TRBD2 as D (6 bases). V lost 1 base to trimming and J lost 5 bases, with 11 bases between them. Germline V gene data show CDR1 as LGHNA and CDR2 as YNFKEQ. This CDR3 region has 14 residues. Here the CDR3 DNA reads TGTGCCAGCAGCCAAGTGGGGCGGGGTGAGACCCAGTACTTC. It codes for CASSQVGRGETQYF.